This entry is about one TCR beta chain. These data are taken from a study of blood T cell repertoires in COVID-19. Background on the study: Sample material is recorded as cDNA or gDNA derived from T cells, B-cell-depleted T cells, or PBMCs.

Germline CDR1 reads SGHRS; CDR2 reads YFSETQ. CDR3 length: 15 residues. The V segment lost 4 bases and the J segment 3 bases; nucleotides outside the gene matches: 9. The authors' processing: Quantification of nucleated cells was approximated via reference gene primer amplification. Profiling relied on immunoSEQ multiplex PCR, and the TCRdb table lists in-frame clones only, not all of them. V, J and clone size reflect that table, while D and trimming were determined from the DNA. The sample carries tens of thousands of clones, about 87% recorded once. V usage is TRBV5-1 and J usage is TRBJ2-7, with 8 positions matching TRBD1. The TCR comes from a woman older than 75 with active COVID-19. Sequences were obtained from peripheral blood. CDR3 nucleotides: TGCGCCAGCAGCCTAGGGACAGGAACACACTACGAGCAGTACTTC. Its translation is CASSLGTGTHYEQYF.